This TCR beta chain was sequenced for a study of T-cell reconstitution after alpha-beta-depleted transplantation in children. Trimming took off 3 bases at V and 2 bases at J, with 13 bases between the two ends. The CDR3 has 15 amino acids. CDR1 is SGHAT, CDR2 FQDESV, per germline (reference sequence). As it was prepared, the TCRbeta library received unique molecular identifiers. Using its own MiXCR run on the PCR reads, TCRdb lists one record per CDR3 protein. The profile shows roughly 670,000 distinct CDR3 sequences, around 13% of them singletons. Concerning this clonotype itself: Its antigen is not identified.

General study results and limits: Several hundred expanded graft clones reportedly were the source of alpha-beta T cells about two months after transplant. The main origin of T-cell counts and diversity one year after transplant was newly produced T cells.

The source material was PBMCs, sampled before TCRalphabeta/CD19-depleted stem cell transplant. This clonotype was obtained from a girl aged 2 to 10 with congenital amegakaryocytic thrombocytopenia, due to receive a stem cell transplant. The rearrangement joins TRBV11-1 to TRBJ2-5; no firm D call. The chain's CDR3 is CASSFFSGRQETQYF. The CDR3 bases are TGTGCCAGCAGCTTTTTCTCTGGACGGCAAGAGACCCAGTACTTC.